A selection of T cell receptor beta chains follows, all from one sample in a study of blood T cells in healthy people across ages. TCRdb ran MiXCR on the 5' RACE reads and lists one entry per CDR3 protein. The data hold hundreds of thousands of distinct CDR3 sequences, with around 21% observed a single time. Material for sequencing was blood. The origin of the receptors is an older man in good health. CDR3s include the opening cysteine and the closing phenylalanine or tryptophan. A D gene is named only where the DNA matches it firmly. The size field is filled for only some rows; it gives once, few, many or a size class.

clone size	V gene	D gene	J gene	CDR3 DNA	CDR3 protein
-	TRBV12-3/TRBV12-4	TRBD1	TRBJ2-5	TGTGCCAGCAGTTCTCCGGGACAGGGAGTGGAGACCCAGTACTTC	CASSSPGQGVETQYF
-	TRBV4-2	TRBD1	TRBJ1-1	TGTGCCAGCAGCCAACCGACAGGGGTGACTGAAGCTTTCTTT	CASSQPTGVTEAFF
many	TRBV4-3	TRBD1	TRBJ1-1	TGCGCCAGCAGCCAAGACCTCGACAGGGTTAGGCCTGAAGCTTTCTTT	CASSQDLDRVRPEAFF
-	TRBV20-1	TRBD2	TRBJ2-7	TGCAGTGCTAACCCACTAGCGGGGTTCTCCTACGAGCAGTACTTC	CSANPLAGFSYEQYF
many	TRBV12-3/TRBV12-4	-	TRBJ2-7	TGTGCCAGCAGCCCTGGGGCCAGCTCCTACGAGCAGTACTTC	CASSPGASSYEQYF
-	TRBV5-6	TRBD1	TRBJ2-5	TGTGCCAGCAGCTTCCGGGACAGGGGAAAGGATGAGCAGCTCTTC	CASSFRDRGKDEQLF
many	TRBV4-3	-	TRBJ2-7	TGCGCCAGCAGCCAAGATCGTCGGGGGTACGAGCAGTACTTC	CASSQDRRGYEQYF
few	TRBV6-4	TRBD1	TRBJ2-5	TGTGCCAGCGTCCGGGGGACAGGGAGTACCCAGTACTTC	CASVRGTGSTQYF
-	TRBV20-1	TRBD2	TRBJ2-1	TGCAGCGGGACTAGCGGTGACAATGAGCAGTTCTTC	CSGTSGDNEQFF
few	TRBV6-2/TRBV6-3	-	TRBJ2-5	TGTGCCAGCAGTTACTCGATGATCCAAGAGACCCAGTACTTC	CASSYSMIQETQYF
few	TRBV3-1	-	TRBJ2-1	TGTGCCAGCAGCCAAGGAAGGCGGGAGCAGTTCTTC	CASSQGRREQFF
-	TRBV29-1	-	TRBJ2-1	TGCAGCGAGAGGGGGGGTCGTAGGGATGAGCAGTTCTTC	CSERGGRRDEQFF
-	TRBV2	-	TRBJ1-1	TGTGCCAGCAGTGAATGGGGCCAGAACACTGAAGCTTTCTTT	CASSEWGQNTEAFF
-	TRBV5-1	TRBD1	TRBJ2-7	TGCGCCAGCAGCGTTCGACAGGGCCGAGGGGACGAGCAGTACTTC	CASSVRQGRGDEQYF
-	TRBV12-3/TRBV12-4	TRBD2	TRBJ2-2	TGTGCCAGCAGTTTTGGGGGAGGGCCCAGGAACACCGGGGAGCTGTTTTTT	CASSFGGGPRNTGELFF
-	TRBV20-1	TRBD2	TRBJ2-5	TGCAGTGCTAGAACTACTAGCGGCCAAGAGACCCAGTACTTC	CSARTTSGQETQYF
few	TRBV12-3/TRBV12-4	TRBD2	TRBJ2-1	TGTGCCAGCAGTTTAGAGGGGGGACTAGCGGGAGCGTGGAATGAGCAGTTCTTC	CASSLEGGLAGAWNEQFF
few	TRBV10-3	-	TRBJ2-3	TGTGCCATCACAAGTGGCACAGATACGCAGTATTTT	CAITSGTDTQYF
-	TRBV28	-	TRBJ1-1	TGTGCCAGCAGTTTTATGAACACTGAAGCTTTCTTT	CASSFMNTEAFF
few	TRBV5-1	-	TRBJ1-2	TGCGCCAGCAGCCCCGGGCCATCCCGCTATGGCTACACCTTC	CASSPGPSRYGYTF
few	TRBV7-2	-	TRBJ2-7	TGTGCCAGCAGCCCCGGGACTGCTCACTACGAGCAGTACTTC	CASSPGTAHYEQYF
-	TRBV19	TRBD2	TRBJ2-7	TGTGCCAGTACCTTGACTAGCGGGACTTTTTACGAGCAGTACTTC	CASTLTSGTFYEQYF
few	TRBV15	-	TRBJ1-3	TGTGCCACCAGCAGAGGAGAGACAGCCTCTGGAAACACCATATATTTT	CATSRGETASGNTIYF
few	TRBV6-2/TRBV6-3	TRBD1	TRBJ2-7	TGTGCCAGCAGTTACCTCGGGACAGGGAACCACGAGCAGTACTTC	CASSYLGTGNHEQYF
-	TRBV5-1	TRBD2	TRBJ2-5	TGCGCCAGCAGCTTGGCGACTAGCCTCGAGATCGAGGCCCAGTACTTC	CASSLATSLEIEAQYF
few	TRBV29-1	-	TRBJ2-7	TGCAGCGCCAGGCGGGGGCTAGACAGCTCCTACGAGCAGTACTTC	CSARRGLDSSYEQYF
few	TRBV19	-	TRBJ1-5	TGTGCCAGTAGTGGCAACAGTTATAGCAATCAGCCCCAGCATTTT	CASSGNSYSNQPQHF
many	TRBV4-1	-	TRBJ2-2	TGCGCCAGCAGCCAAACTGGACTGAGGGTTACCACCGGGGAGCTGTTTTTT	CASSQTGLRVTTGELFF
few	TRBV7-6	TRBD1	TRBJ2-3	TGTGCCAGCAGCTTAGAGGGACAGGGGTACACAGATACGCAGTATTTT	CASSLEGQGYTDTQYF
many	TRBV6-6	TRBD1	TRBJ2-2	TGTGCCAGCAGCCAGGGACAGTGGGCCACCGGGGAGCTGTTTTTT	CASSQGQWATGELFF